The 12 T cell receptor beta chains below come from one sample, sequenced in a study of blood T cell repertoires in COVID-19. Produced via immunoSEQ multiplex PCR; TCRdb's table is partial and in-frame only. The repertoire holds 150,000 to 200,000 clones, with 70% to 90% as singletons. Sequencing was done on a sample of PBMCs or T cells enriched from blood (not recorded which). The source is a woman younger than 30 who had recovered from COVID-19.

This clone has more than one count but fewer than ten. Sequence at one end of the junction differs from germline and may be a read error. The chain carries TRBV6-5 and TRBJ1-1; TRBD1 agrees at 10 bases. CDR1 and CDR2 (germline): MNHEY, SVGAGI. The CDR3 spans 12 residues. CDR3 sequence: CASGIRQGAHYF. For the CDR3, the DNA is TGTGCCAGCGGGATCCGACAGGGGGCTCACTACTTT.

The chain recombines TRBV28 with TRBJ1-2; 8 nucleotides match TRBD1. The CDR3 sequence is 16 residues long. From germline, CDR1 is MDHEN and CDR2 SYDVKM. Germline trimming cut 6 bases from V and 0 bases from J; bases unmatched to any gene: 9. CDR3 sequence: CASRLGTGLTNYGYTF. In nucleotides, the CDR3 is TGTGCCAGCAGACTCGGGACAGGACTTACTAACTATGGCTACACCTTC.

The chain has TRBV19 and TRBJ1-6; D is unclear. The germline V and J ends were trimmed by 5 bases and 11 bases, with 16 bases remaining between them. CDR3 length equals 14 residues. Germline V CDR1 and CDR2: LNHDA, SQIVND (reference sequence). The CDR3 protein is CASSARPLEAPLHF. The CDR3, as DNA: TGTGCCAGTAGTGCCCGGCCACTTGAGGCACCCCTCCACTTT. Complete variable domain (other parts from reference TRBV19 and TRBJ1-6): DGGITQSPKYLFRKEGQNVTLSCEQNLNHDAMYWYRQDPGQGLRLIYYSQIVNDFQKGDIAEGYSVSREKKESFPLTVTSAQKNPTAFYLCASSARPLEAPLHFGNGTRLTVT.

The chain combines TRBV28 with TRBJ1-5; 10 nucleotides match TRBD1. The CDR3 contains 16 residues. V shed 7 bases, J shed 2 bases, and the junction held 8 bases outside the gene matches. The germline V gene has CDR1 MDHEN and CDR2 SYDVKM. For the CDR3, the DNA is TGTGCCAGCACCGCGGGACAGGGGTTTCGCAATCAGCCCCAGCATTTT. Its translation: CASTAGQGFRNQPQHF.

The J gene is TRBJ1-1, the V gene TRBV19, with 12 bases lining up with TRBD1. CDR1 is LNHDA, CDR2 SQIVND, per germline (reference sequence). The CDR3 has 17 residues. V gave up 4 bases and J gave up 5 bases; unmatched junction bases: 11. The CDR3 is CASSRSPGTGGGTEAFF. CDR3 bases: TGTGCCAGTAGTAGAAGTCCCGGGACAGGGGGCGGAACTGAAGCTTTCTTT. Full variable domain (outside the CDR3, taken from reference TRBV19 and TRBJ1-1): DGGITQSPKYLFRKEGQNVTLSCEQNLNHDAMYWYRQDPGQGLRLIYYSQIVNDFQKGDIAEGYSVSREKKESFPLTVTSAQKNPTAFYLCASSRSPGTGGGTEAFFGQGTRLTVV.

There are a few counts of this clone. This CDR3 is missing its conserved last phenylalanine or tryptophan, likely due to a read error. The limits of the CDR3 on the DNA are not certain, so only TCRdb's listed CDR3 is given. V usage is TRBV14 and J usage is TRBJ1-1; the DNA was not used to check the table's D call, TRBD1. The CDR3 contains 10 residues when both ends are counted. From germline, CDR1 is SGHDN and CDR2 FVKESK. The CDR3 here is CASSQERTGG.

The chain carries TRBV9 and TRBJ2-2, with D possibly TRBD2 on 5 matching bases. Trimming took 4 bases from V and 5 from J, leaving 21 bases between them. This CDR3 has 17 residues. The germline gives CDR1 SGDLS, CDR2 YYNGEE. The CDR3 sequence is CASSKAGVWGYTGELFF. CDR3 nucleotide sequence: TGTGCCAGCAGCAAGGCCGGGGTGTGGGGTTATACCGGGGAGCTGTTTTTT.

This clone was recorded only once. The rearrangement links TRBV29-1 to TRBJ2-7; D is ambiguous. Germline lookup yields CDR1 SQVTM and CDR2 ANQGSEA. The CDR3 runs to 11 residues. Between the trimmed V and J ends, which lost 6 bases and 5 bases, there was a span of 11 bases. DNA for the CDR3: TGCAGCGTCGCTGCACGGGACGAGCAGTACTTC. It yields the protein CSVAARDEQYF.

The chain links TRBV6-5 to TRBJ1-5; D unresolved. Germline loops: CDR1 MNHEY, CDR2 SVGAGI. The CDR3 length is 13 residues. V was pared by 8 bases and J by 5 bases, with 13 bases between. The CDR3 DNA reads TGTGCCAGCCAGATTAACATGGATCAGCCCCAGCATTTT. It specifies CASQINMDQPQHF.

The V call is TRBV6-1, the J call TRBJ1-1; unclear D gene. Per germline, CDR1 MNHNS and CDR2 SASEGT. The CDR3 has 11 residues. The V and J ends lost 1 base and 11 bases respectively, with 8 bases between them. The CDR3 nucleotides read TGTGCCAGCAGTGAAGTTTCGGGGGCTTTCTTT. It specifies CASSEVSGAFF.

This chain connects TRBV5-1 to TRBJ1-5; possible D gene TRBD1, 5 bases. The CDR3 runs 13 residues. V lost 0 bases to trimming and J lost 7 bases, with 8 bases between them. Germline CDR1 is SGHRS and CDR2 is YFSETQ. DNA for the CDR3: TGCGCCAGCAGCTTGGACGCAGGGCAGCCCCAGCATTTT. Translation: CASSLDAGQPQHF. Using reference TRBV5-1 and TRBJ1-5 for the parts outside the CDR3, the full variable domain is KAGVTQTPRYLIKTRGQQVTLSCSPISGHRSVSWYQQTPGQGLQFLFEYFSETQRNKGNFPGRFSGRQFSNSRSEMNVSTLELGDSALYLCASSLDAGQPQHFGDGTRLSIL.

The chain is built from TRBV6-5 and TRBJ2-7; 8 nucleotides align to TRBD1. The CDR3 is 15 amino acids. The trim removed 5 bases at V and 2 bases at J, leaving 8 bases unmatched. Germline values: CDR1 MNHEY, CDR2 SVGAGI. CDR3 loop: CASSRPGQETYEQYF. The CDR3 DNA is TGTGCCAGCAGTCGACCGGGACAGGAGACCTACGAGCAGTACTTC.